This T cell receptor beta chain was identified during a study of STAT5B mutations in CD4+ large granular lymphocyte leukemia. The overall study: When available, cryopreserved cells underwent CD8+ depletion before CD4+ selection.

From germline, CDR1 is SGHNT and CDR2 YYREEE (reference sequence). This CDR3 has 15 residues. V lost 4 bases, J lost 8 bases, and 11 bases stayed unmatched. Produced via immunoSEQ multiplex PCR; TCRdb's table is partial and in-frame only. This table holds roughly 2,000 clones, 80% to 90% found once. Of note for this clone: What it recognizes is unknown.

Study-level findings and limits: CD4-sorted patient repertoires seemed more clonal than healthy CD4+ repertoires.

Sequenced input: PBMCs. This TCR came from a woman in her sixties or seventies with CD4+ T-cell large granular lymphocyte leukemia. J is TRBJ1-2 and V is TRBV5-4, with 10 bases that match TRBD1. The CDR3 DNA sequence: TGTGCCAGCAGCGGTAGGACAGGGGGTAATCTGGGCTACACCTTC. Amino acids: CASSGRTGGNLGYTF.